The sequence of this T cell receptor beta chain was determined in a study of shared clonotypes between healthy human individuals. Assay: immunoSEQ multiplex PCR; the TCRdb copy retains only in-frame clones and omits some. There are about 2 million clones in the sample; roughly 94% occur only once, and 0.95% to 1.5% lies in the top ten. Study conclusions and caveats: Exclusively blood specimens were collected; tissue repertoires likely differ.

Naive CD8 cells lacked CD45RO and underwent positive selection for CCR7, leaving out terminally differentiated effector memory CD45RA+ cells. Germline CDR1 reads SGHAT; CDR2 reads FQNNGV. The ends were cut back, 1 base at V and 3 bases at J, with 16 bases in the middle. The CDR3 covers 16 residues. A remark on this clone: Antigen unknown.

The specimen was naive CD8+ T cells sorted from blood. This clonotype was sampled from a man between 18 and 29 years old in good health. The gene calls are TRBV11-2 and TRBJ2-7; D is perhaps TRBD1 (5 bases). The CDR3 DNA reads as TGTGCCAGCAGCTTAGGCTTCGGGCAGGGCTACTACGAGCAGTACTTC. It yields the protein CASSLGFGQGYYEQYF.